Listed below are T cell receptor beta chains from one sample, sequenced in a study of vaccination effects on CD4 cells after COVID-19. TCRdb's copy holds only in-frame clones and misses some; the assay was immunoSEQ multiplex PCR. The sample records tens of thousands of clones, about 66% being singletons. These receptors have no known antigen. Sequencing used CD4+ T cells from PBMCs cultured with SARS-CoV-2 spike peptides, obtained after COVID-19 vaccination. These TCRs come from a human donor who received a COVID-19 vaccine. CDR3s include the opening cysteine and the closing phenylalanine or tryptophan. The order of the fields is D gene, clone size, V gene, J gene, CDR3 DNA, CDR3 protein. D genes are given only for firm matches. Only part of the rows carry a size: once, few, many, or a class if the clone is expanded.

d_call: TRBD1
clone_size: few
v_call: TRBV3-1/TRBV3-2
j_call: TRBJ1-6
cdr3_nt: TGTGCCAGCAGCCAAACCTATCTGGGACAGGCACCCCTCCACTTT
cdr3_aa: CASSQTYLGQAPLHF

d_call: TRBD1
clone_size: -
v_call: TRBV7-9
j_call: TRBJ1-2
cdr3_nt: TGTGCCAGCAGCATTCCAGGGGGGGCAGACGAGGGCTACACCTTC
cdr3_aa: CASSIPGGADEGYTF

d_call: -
clone_size: -
v_call: TRBV5-1
j_call: TRBJ2-1
cdr3_nt: TGCGCCAGCAGCACCCAAGGGGCGTCGGTCAATGAGCAGTTCTTC
cdr3_aa: CASSTQGASVNEQFF

d_call: TRBD2
clone_size: once
v_call: TRBV18
j_call: TRBJ2-5
cdr3_nt: TGTGCCAGCTCCTTCATGGGACTAGCGGGGGCTTCCCAAGAGACCCAGTACTTC
cdr3_aa: CASSFMGLAGASQETQYF

d_call: -
clone_size: -
v_call: TRBV5-1
j_call: TRBJ2-1
cdr3_nt: TGCGCCAGCAGCTTGGTGGGGTTAGATAACAATGAGCAGTTCTTC
cdr3_aa: CASSLVGLDNNEQFF

d_call: TRBD1
clone_size: few
v_call: TRBV7-9
j_call: TRBJ1-1
cdr3_nt: TGTGCCAGCAGCGGACAGGGGGGGAACACTGAAGCTTTCTTT
cdr3_aa: CASSGQGGNTEAFF

d_call: -
clone_size: -
v_call: TRBV12-3/TRBV12-4
j_call: TRBJ1-5
cdr3_nt: TGTGCCAGCAGTCCCCGGGAATTTCAGCCCCAGCATTTT
cdr3_aa: CASSPREFQPQHF

d_call: TRBD2
clone_size: -
v_call: TRBV27
j_call: TRBJ2-1
cdr3_nt: TGTGCCAGCAGTCCAATCGGGGGGGGGTACAATGAGCAGTTCTTC
cdr3_aa: CASSPIGGGYNEQFF

d_call: -
clone_size: -
v_call: TRBV2
j_call: TRBJ1-5
cdr3_nt: TGTGCCAGCAGTGGCGAAGGGGGCAATCAGCCCCAGCATTTT
cdr3_aa: CASSGEGGNQPQHF

d_call: -
clone_size: -
v_call: TRBV7-9
j_call: TRBJ2-5
cdr3_nt: TGTGCCAGCAGCTTTGGGCCCTCGGGAGAGACCCAGTACTTC
cdr3_aa: CASSFGPSGETQYF

d_call: TRBD1
clone_size: -
v_call: TRBV2
j_call: TRBJ2-7
cdr3_nt: TGTGCCAGCAGTGGACAGGGCACCTACGAGCAGTACTTC
cdr3_aa: CASSGQGTYEQYF

d_call: -
clone_size: -
v_call: TRBV29-1
j_call: TRBJ2-7
cdr3_nt: TGCAGCGGGCGTACAGGGTTTAACGCGCAGTACTTC
cdr3_aa: CSGRTGFNAQYF

d_call: -
clone_size: -
v_call: TRBV12-3/TRBV12-4
j_call: TRBJ1-1
cdr3_nt: TGTGCCAGCAGAACCAAGCAGAACACTGAAGCTTTCTTT
cdr3_aa: CASRTKQNTEAFF

d_call: TRBD1
clone_size: medium-sized
v_call: TRBV4-1
j_call: TRBJ1-2
cdr3_nt: TGCGCCAGCAGTCGAGAGGCAGGGGGTTTGGACTATGGCTACACCTTC
cdr3_aa: CASSREAGGLDYGYTF

d_call: -
clone_size: once
v_call: TRBV7-9
j_call: TRBJ2-1
cdr3_nt: TGTGCCAGCAGCCTTACCGTAAATGAGCAGTTCTTC
cdr3_aa: CASSLTVNEQFF

d_call: TRBD1
clone_size: -
v_call: TRBV6-6
j_call: TRBJ1-1
cdr3_nt: TGTGCCAGCATAGACAGGGGCGGTTTTCTGTACACTGAAGCTTTCTTT
cdr3_aa: CASIDRGGFLYTEAFF